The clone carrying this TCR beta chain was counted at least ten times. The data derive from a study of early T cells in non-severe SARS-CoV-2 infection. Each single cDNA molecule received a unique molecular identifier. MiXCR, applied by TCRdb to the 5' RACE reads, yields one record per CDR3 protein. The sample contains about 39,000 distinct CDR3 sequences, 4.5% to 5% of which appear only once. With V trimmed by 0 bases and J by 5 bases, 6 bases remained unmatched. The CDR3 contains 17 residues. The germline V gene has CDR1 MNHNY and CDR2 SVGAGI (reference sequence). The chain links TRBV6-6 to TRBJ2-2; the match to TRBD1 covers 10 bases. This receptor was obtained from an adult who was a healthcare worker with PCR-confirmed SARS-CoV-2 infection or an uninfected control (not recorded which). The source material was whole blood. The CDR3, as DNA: TGTGCCAGCAGTTACTCGACCGGGACAGGGGCGACCGGGGAGCTGTTTTTT. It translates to CASSYSTGTGATGELFF.